This T cell receptor (beta chain) derives from a study of T cell changes during pregnancy in multiple sclerosis. The CDR3 is made up of 15 amino acids. With 5 bases clipped from V and 4 bases from J, the junction kept 8 bases outside the gene matches. Germline CDR1 MNHEY, CDR2 SMNVEV (reference sequence). Produced via immunoSEQ multiplex PCR; TCRdb's table is partial and in-frame only. Of some 52,000 clones in the sample, roughly 92% were seen once. This clonotype was sampled from a female donor with multiple sclerosis, enrolled in a pregnancy study. The material was CD4+ T cells from peripheral blood mononuclear cells, obtained in the third trimester of pregnancy. The chain employs TRBV27 and TRBJ1-1, with 9 bases lining up with TRBD1. The CDR3 region has the DNA TGTGCCAGCAGTCCTACAGGGGGCCGGGTCACTGAAGCTTTCTTT. Protein: CASSPTGGRVTEAFF.